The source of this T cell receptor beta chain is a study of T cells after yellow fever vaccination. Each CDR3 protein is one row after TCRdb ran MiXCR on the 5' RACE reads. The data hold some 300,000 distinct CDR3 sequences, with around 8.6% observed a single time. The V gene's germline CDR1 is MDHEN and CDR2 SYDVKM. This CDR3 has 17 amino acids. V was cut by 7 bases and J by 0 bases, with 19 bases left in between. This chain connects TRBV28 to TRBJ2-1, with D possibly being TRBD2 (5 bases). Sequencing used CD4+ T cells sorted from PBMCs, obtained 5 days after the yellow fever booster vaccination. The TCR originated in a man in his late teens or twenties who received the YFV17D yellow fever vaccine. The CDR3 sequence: CASNPDTRVGSYNEQFF. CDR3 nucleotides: TGTGCCAGCAACCCTGATACTAGAGTCGGCTCCTACAATGAGCAGTTCTTC.